This is a list of T cell receptor beta chains from one sample in a study of T-cell reconstitution after alpha-beta-depleted transplantation in children. TCRdb fed the PCR reads into MiXCR, producing one record per CDR3 protein. The repertoire holds 450,000 to 550,000 distinct CDR3 sequences, 10% to 12% seen once, with around 15% in the top ten. This material consisted of PBMCs, mostly from graft donor cells, taken 180 days after TCRalphabeta/CD19-depleted stem cell transplant. The source of these receptors is a female patient between 2 and 15 years old who had a stem cell transplant for aplastic anemia, so the T cells may come from the graft donor. Both conserved end residues are part of each CDR3. A D gene is named only where the DNA matches it firmly. Size values are once, few and many counts, or a class for expanded clones, and some rows have none.

j_gene,abundance,d_gene,v_gene,CDR3nt,CDR3aa
TRBJ2-5,many,-,TRBV9,TGTGCCAGCAGCGAAGGAGGGGCCCAAGAGACCCAGTACTTC,CASSEGGAQETQYF
TRBJ1-5,few,-,TRBV19,TGTGCCAGTAGTATAGGTCGCAGGCAGATACAGCCCCAGCATTTT,CASSIGRRQIQPQHF
TRBJ2-1,few,TRBD2,TRBV7-3,TGTGCCAGCAGCAAGACTAGCGGGAGTTACAATGAGCAGTTCTTC,CASSKTSGSYNEQFF
TRBJ1-1,few,-,TRBV20-1,TGCAGTGCTGCGCGCTTCAAGAACGTAAACACTGAAGCTTTCTTT,CSAARFKNVNTEAFF
TRBJ2-1,-,-,TRBV9,TGTGCCAGCAGCGTGTCGGCCGACCCCTACAATGAGCAGTTCTTC,CASSVSADPYNEQFF
TRBJ2-1,many,TRBD2,TRBV20-1,TGCAGTGCTAGAAAACTAGCGGCCAACAATGAGCAGTTCTTC,CSARKLAANNEQFF
TRBJ2-5,-,-,TRBV20-1,TGCAGTGCTAGTGCGATAGCCGTTTACCAAGAGACCCAGTACTTC,CSASAIAVYQETQYF
TRBJ2-1,-,-,TRBV11-2,TGTGCCAGCAGCTCGGGGCCGCGGGGTGAGCAGTTCTTC,CASSSGPRGEQFF
TRBJ2-1,few,-,TRBV6-2/TRBV6-3,TGTGCCAGCAGTTACCTGGACACAGCAAGCTACAATGAGCAGTTCTTC,CASSYLDTASYNEQFF
TRBJ2-5,few,-,TRBV7-2,TGTGCCAGCAGCGCGAGGGTTGAGACCCAGTACTTC,CASSARVETQYF
TRBJ1-6,-,-,TRBV10-3,TGTGCCATCAGTGAGATCGCAGAAAATTCACCCCTCCACTTT,CAISEIAENSPLHF
TRBJ1-5,-,-,TRBV15,TGTGCCACCAGCAACCATAGGGCGGAGGAATTCGATCAGCCCCAGCATTTT,CATSNHRAEEFDQPQHF
TRBJ1-1,-,-,TRBV7-2,TGTGCCAGCAGCCGAGTCGGGGGCTCGTCCTTCGGCGGTTTCTTT,CASSRVGGSSFGGFF
TRBJ2-7,many,TRBD1,TRBV29-1,TGCAGCGTCATGGACAGGGGGCCCTACGAGCAGTACTTC,CSVMDRGPYEQYF
TRBJ1-5,many,-,TRBV21-1,TGTGCCAGCACCCTTGGACAGGGGGCGAGGCAGGGTCAGCCCCAGCATTTT,CASTLGQGARQGQPQHF
TRBJ2-2,many,-,TRBV29-1,TGCAGCGTGGCATGGCAGGGAGACACCGGGGAGCTGTTTTTT,CSVAWQGDTGELFF
TRBJ1-2,few,-,TRBV15,TGTGCCACCAGCAGAGCCCCGGACCGCTTCTATGGCTACACCTTC,CATSRAPDRFYGYTF
TRBJ2-2,-,-,TRBV12-3/TRBV12-4,TGTGCCAGCAGTCCACCATACGGGGAGCTGTTTTTT,CASSPPYGELFF
TRBJ2-1,-,-,TRBV7-2,TGTGCCAGCAGCTCCGACCAGCGGGCCCAGCAGTTCTTC,CASSSDQRAQQFF
TRBJ2-3,-,TRBD1,TRBV12-5,TGTGCTAGTGGGGACAGGGTCACAGATACGCAGTATTTT,CASGDRVTDTQYF
TRBJ2-1,-,-,TRBV20-1,TGCAGTGCTGAGGGAGCCAACAATGAGCAGTTCTTC,CSAEGANNEQFF
TRBJ1-6,few,TRBD1,TRBV28,TGTGCCAGCAGTGGGGGGACAGCCCATTCACCCCTCCACTTT,CASSGGTAHSPLHF
TRBJ2-3,-,TRBD1,TRBV28,TGTGCCAGCAGTGAACCCTACGGACAGGGAAAGCATACGCAGTATTTT,CASSEPYGQGKHTQYF
TRBJ1-2,few,TRBD1,TRBV27,TGTGCCAGCACCCTGGGGACAGTCTCAACTTCGGATGGCTACACCTTC,CASTLGTVSTSDGYTF
TRBJ1-2,many,-,TRBV27,TGTGCCAGCAGTTTATCGCTGGGGGTGGGGGGCTACACCTTC,CASSLSLGVGGYTF
TRBJ1-5,-,-,TRBV30,TGTGCCTGGAGTCGGTGGGGGGGACAGCCCCAGCATTTT,CAWSRWGGQPQHF
TRBJ1-2,-,-,TRBV10-3,TGTGCCATCAGTGACCTCGACCGTGGGAACTATGGCTACACCTTC,CAISDLDRGNYGYTF
TRBJ2-3,-,-,TRBV20-1,TGCAGTGCTAGGGTGAACACAGATACGCAGTATTTT,CSARVNTDTQYF
TRBJ2-5,-,TRBD1,TRBV7-8,TGTGCCAGCAGCGTAGACAGGGAGGAGACCCAGTACTTC,CASSVDREETQYF
TRBJ2-1,-,TRBD2,TRBV6-1,TGTGCCAGCAGAATTGCGGGAGGGGGCAATGAGCAGTTCTTC,CASRIAGGGNEQFF
TRBJ2-6,-,-,TRBV18,TGTGCCAGCTCACCATTTGACTCTGGGGCCAACGTCCTGACTTTC,CASSPFDSGANVLTF
TRBJ2-3,many,TRBD2,TRBV12-3/TRBV12-4,TGTGCCAGCAGCCCTATAGCGGGTCGCACAGATACGCAGTATTTT,CASSPIAGRTDTQYF
TRBJ2-7,-,TRBD2,TRBV6-5,TGTGCCAGCAGTTACCACGGGGGGGATTACGAGCAGTACTTC,CASSYHGGDYEQYF
TRBJ2-7,-,TRBD1,TRBV6-1,TGTGCCAGCAGTATCGGACAGGGGGCCCACGAGCAGTACTTC,CASSIGQGAHEQYF
TRBJ1-2,-,-,TRBV12-3/TRBV12-4,TGTGCCAGCACCCCCTGGGCCAACTATGGCTACACCTTC,CASTPWANYGYTF
TRBJ2-3,many,TRBD2,TRBV6-2/TRBV6-3,TGTGCCAGCACCTGGACTAGCGGACCTAGCACAGATACGCAGTATTTT,CASTWTSGPSTDTQYF
TRBJ2-3,few,-,TRBV12-3/TRBV12-4,TGTGCCAGCACTCTGACTGGGTCGGGGGATACGCAGTATTTT,CASTLTGSGDTQYF
TRBJ2-3,few,TRBD2,TRBV7-2,TGTGCCAGCAGCTTACGCCTCACTAGCGGGAGACAGGATACGCAGTATTTT,CASSLRLTSGRQDTQYF
TRBJ2-7,-,-,TRBV28,TGTGCCAGCAGTGAGGACAGAACCTACGAGCAGTACTTC,CASSEDRTYEQYF
TRBJ1-4,few,TRBD1,TRBV20-1,TGCAGTGCAAGAGGCAGGGGGCTTGCTAATGAAAAACTGTTTTTT,CSARGRGLANEKLFF
TRBJ1-5,many,-,TRBV9,TGTCGAATGCGGGACCCAGCCTGCAATCAGCCCCAGCATTTT,CRMRDPACNQPQHF
TRBJ2-5,few,-,TRBV12-3/TRBV12-4,TGTGCCAGCAGCTTGGTTACTATGGCAGAGACCCAGTACTTC,CASSLVTMAETQYF
TRBJ1-2,-,-,TRBV9,TGTGCCAGCAGTTTAGAAGGGACAACCCGTGGCTACACCTTC,CASSLEGTTRGYTF
TRBJ2-1,few,-,TRBV20-1,TGCAGTGCTAGTGAGGCTATCCCTCCCGGTGAGCAGTTCTTC,CSASEAIPPGEQFF
TRBJ2-7,few,-,TRBV15,TGTGCCACCAGCAGAATGGGGTCTAACGAGCAGTACTTC,CATSRMGSNEQYF
TRBJ2-2,-,TRBD1,TRBV9,TGTGCCAGCAGCGGAACAGGGGGGAACACCGGGGAGCTGTTTTTT,CASSGTGGNTGELFF
TRBJ2-2,few,-,TRBV15,TGTGCCACCAGCAGAGGACAGGAGAACACCGGGGAGCTGTTTTTT,CATSRGQENTGELFF
TRBJ2-5,-,-,TRBV20-1,TGCAGTGCTAGAGATAATTGGGAAGAGACCCAGTACTTC,CSARDNWEETQYF
TRBJ2-2,many,-,TRBV28,TGTGCCAGCAGTTTATGGCACCACGGGGTTACCGGGGAGCTGTTTTTT,CASSLWHHGVTGELFF
TRBJ2-7,-,-,TRBV11-1,TGTGCCAGCAGCTTCGGAGCGAACTACGAGCAGTACTTC,CASSFGANYEQYF
TRBJ1-5,-,-,TRBV28,TGTGCCAGCAGGTCGGGACCCGGGAATCAGCCCCAGCATTTT,CASRSGPGNQPQHF
TRBJ2-1,few,TRBD1,TRBV7-2,TGTGCCAGCAGCTTTGACCGGGCCAGGGGGAATGAGCAGTTCTTC,CASSFDRARGNEQFF
TRBJ1-1,few,-,TRBV28,TGTGCCAGCAGTCCCCGCAAGAAATGGGGATCCGGCGGTGAAGCTTTCTTT,CASSPRKKWGSGGEAFF
TRBJ1-1,few,-,TRBV9,TGTGCCAGCAGCGTAGTTGTGGACAGAAGGAACACTGAAGCTTTCTTT,CASSVVVDRRNTEAFF
TRBJ1-2,-,-,TRBV28,TGTGCCAGTAACAACCGCCCATTAAATGGCTACACCTTC,CASNNRPLNGYTF
TRBJ2-1,-,TRBD1,TRBV20-1,TGCAGTGCTAGGGGGGTCGGGGACAGTCACTACAATGAGCAGTTCTTC,CSARGVGDSHYNEQFF
TRBJ2-4,-,-,TRBV13,TGTGCCAGCAGCCCCCAAGGGCCTAGTTCAGGTACCAAAAACATTCAGTACTTC,CASSPQGPSSGTKNIQYF
TRBJ2-3,-,TRBD2,TRBV5-1,TGCGCCAGCAGCGCGGGACTAGCGGATCTCACAGATACGCAGTATTTT,CASSAGLADLTDTQYF
TRBJ1-5,-,-,TRBV7-2,TGTGCCAGCAGTTTACACGGATATAGCAATCAGCCCCAGCATTTT,CASSLHGYSNQPQHF